The 8 T cell receptor beta chains below were found in one sample sequenced in a study of blood T cell repertoires in COVID-19. Measured with immunoSEQ multiplex PCR; TCRdb has only the in-frame clones, and not every one. The repertoire consists of more than 150,000 clones, with about four fifths occurring once and the leading ten covering less than 15%. Material for sequencing was peripheral blood. The receptors derive from a man aged 18-30 years with active or convalescent COVID-19.

The chain joins TRBV6-1 to TRBJ1-1, with D unresolved. Germline CDR1 is MNHNS and CDR2 is SASEGT. V was clipped by 0 bases and J by 5 bases, with 19 bases between them. The CDR3 covers 17 residues. Here the CDR3 DNA reads TGTGCCAGCAGTGAAGCAAGTCCAGCCGGATGGAGTACTGAAGCTTTCTTT. Encoded protein: CASSEASPAGWSTEAFF.

The chain recombines TRBV10-3 with TRBJ2-1; TRBD2 matches at 11 bases. The V gene end was trimmed by 10 bases and the J gene end by 7 bases; junction bases not matched to a gene: 9. Germline assignment: CDR1 ENHRY and CDR2 SYGVKD. CDR3 size: 14 residues. CDR3 residues: CASSLAGVWNEQFF. DNA of the CDR3: TGTGCCAGTTCACTAGCGGGAGTTTGGAATGAGCAGTTCTTC.

This chain connects TRBV7-2 to TRBJ1-2; possible D gene TRBD1, 5 bases. Per germline, CDR1 SGHTA and CDR2 FQGNSA. The CDR3 has 13 residues. V dropped 5 bases and J dropped 2 bases, with 9 bases sitting between them. CDR3 sequence: CASSNRGNYGYTF. DNA of the CDR3: TGTGCCAGCAGCAACCGGGGGAACTATGGCTACACCTTC.

The CDR3: CATSSRQGAREKLFF. The CDR3, as DNA: TGTGCCACCAGCTCCAGACAGGGGGCGAGGGAAAAACTGTTTTTT. This chain uses TRBV15 with TRBJ1-4, with TRBD1 identical over 10 bases. V gave up 5 bases and J gave up 8 bases; unmatched junction bases: 8. The CDR3 consists of 15 residues. The V gene's germline CDR1 is LNHNV and CDR2 YYDKDF (reference sequence). Variable domain in full (rest from reference TRBV15 and TRBJ1-4): DAMVIQNPRYQVTQFGKPVTLSCSQTLNHNVMYWYQQKSSQAPKLLFHYYDKDFNNEADTPDNFQSRRPNTSFCFLDIRSPGLGDTAMYLCATSSRQGAREKLFFGSGTQLSVL.

The V gene is TRBV2, the J gene TRBJ1-6; 9 bases are a match to TRBD1. Trimming at V came to 6 bases and at J to 4 bases, leaving 4 bases not matched to a gene. The CDR3 has 15 residues. Germline CDR1 is SNHLY and CDR2 is FYNNEI. For the CDR3, the DNA is TGTGCCAGCAGAGCCGGGACAGGGTATAATTCACCCCTCCACTTT. This codes for CASRAGTGYNSPLHF. The full variable domain, its missing parts supplied by reference TRBV2 and TRBJ1-6, is EPEVTQTPSHQVTQMGQEVILRCVPISNHLYFYWYRQILGQKVEFLVSFYNNEISEKSEIFDDQFSVERPDGSNFTLKIRSTKLEDSAMYFCASRAGTGYNSPLHFGNGTRLTVT.

The rearrangement joins TRBV3-1 (or the pseudogene TRBV3-2) to TRBJ2-7, with a weak D call TRBD2 (5 bases). Germline CDR1 reads LGHDT; CDR2 reads YNNKEL (reference sequence). Trimming stripped 2 bases from V and 3 bases from J, with 5 bases between. This CDR3 region has 12 residues. The CDR3 loop is CASSQRGYEQYF. DNA for the CDR3: TGTGCCAGCAGCCAACGGGGCTACGAGCAGTACTTC.

This clone appeared a few times. J is TRBJ2-7 and V is TRBV6-1, with 11 bases aligning to TRBD2. The V gene end was trimmed by 2 bases and the J gene end by 1 base; junction bases not matched to a gene: 1. CDR1 MNHNS and CDR2 SASEGT come from the germline V gene. The CDR3 covers 15 residues. The CDR3 DNA follows: TGTGCCAGCAGTGAAAGACTAGCGGGGTCCTACGAGCAGTACTTC. This codes for CASSERLAGSYEQYF.

V is TRBV6-5 and J is TRBJ2-5; 9 nucleotides agree with TRBD1. This CDR3 spans 15 amino acids. The germline CDR1 and CDR2 sequences are MNHEY and SVGAGI. Trimming removed 2 bases from V and 2 bases from J; junction bases left unmatched: 3. The CDR3 loop is CASSYDDRGQETQYF. The CDR3 DNA follows: TGTGCCAGCAGTTACGACGACAGGGGGCAAGAGACCCAGTACTTC.